The T cell receptor (beta chain) under discussion was sequenced for a study of Graves' ophthalmopathy and Graves' hyperthyroidism. RNA served as the template for amplifying TCR beta CDR3 regions. Second-round multiplex PCR came after first-round RT-PCR with HTBI primers. MiXCR, applied by TCRdb to the multiplex PCR reads, yields one record per CDR3 protein. The sample holds almost 750,000 distinct CDR3 sequences; around 40% are singletons and the top ten take 40% to 55%. Trimming removed 2 bases from V and 4 bases from J; junction bases left unmatched: 3. Germline V gene lookup returns CDR1 SNHLY and CDR2 FYNNEI. This CDR3 spans 17 amino acids.

The J gene is TRBJ2-6, the V gene TRBV2, with 12 positions matching TRBD1. This receptor was obtained from an adult man with Graves' ophthalmopathy. The sequenced sample consisted of peripheral blood. The CDR3: CASSEWDRGLGANVLTF. In DNA, the CDR3 is TGTGCCAGCAGTGAATGGGACAGGGGGCTCGGGGCCAACGTCCTGACTTTC. The whole variable domain, remainder taken from reference TRBV2 and TRBJ2-6, is EPEVTQTPSHQVTQMGQEVILRCVPISNHLYFYWYRQILGQKVEFLVSFYNNEISEKSEIFDDQFSVERPDGSNFTLKIRSTKLEDSAMYFCASSEWDRGLGANVLTFGAGSRLTVL.